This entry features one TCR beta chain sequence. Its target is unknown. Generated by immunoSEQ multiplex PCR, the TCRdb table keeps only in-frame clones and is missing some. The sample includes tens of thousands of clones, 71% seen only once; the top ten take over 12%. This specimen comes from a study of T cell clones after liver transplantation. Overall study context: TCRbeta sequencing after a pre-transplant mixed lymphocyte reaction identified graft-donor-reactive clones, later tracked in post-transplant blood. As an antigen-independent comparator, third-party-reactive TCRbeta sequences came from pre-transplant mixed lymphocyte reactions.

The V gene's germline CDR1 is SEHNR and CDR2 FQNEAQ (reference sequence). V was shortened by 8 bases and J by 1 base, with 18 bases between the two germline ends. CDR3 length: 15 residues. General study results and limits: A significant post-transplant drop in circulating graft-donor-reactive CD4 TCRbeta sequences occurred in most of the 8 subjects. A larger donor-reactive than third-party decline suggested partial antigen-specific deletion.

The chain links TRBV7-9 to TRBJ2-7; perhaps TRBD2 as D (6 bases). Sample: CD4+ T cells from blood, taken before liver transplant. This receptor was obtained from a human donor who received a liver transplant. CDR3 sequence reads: CASLEGRTDSYEQYF. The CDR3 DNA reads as TGTGCCAGCTTGGAGGGGAGGACGGATTCCTACGAGCAGTACTTC.